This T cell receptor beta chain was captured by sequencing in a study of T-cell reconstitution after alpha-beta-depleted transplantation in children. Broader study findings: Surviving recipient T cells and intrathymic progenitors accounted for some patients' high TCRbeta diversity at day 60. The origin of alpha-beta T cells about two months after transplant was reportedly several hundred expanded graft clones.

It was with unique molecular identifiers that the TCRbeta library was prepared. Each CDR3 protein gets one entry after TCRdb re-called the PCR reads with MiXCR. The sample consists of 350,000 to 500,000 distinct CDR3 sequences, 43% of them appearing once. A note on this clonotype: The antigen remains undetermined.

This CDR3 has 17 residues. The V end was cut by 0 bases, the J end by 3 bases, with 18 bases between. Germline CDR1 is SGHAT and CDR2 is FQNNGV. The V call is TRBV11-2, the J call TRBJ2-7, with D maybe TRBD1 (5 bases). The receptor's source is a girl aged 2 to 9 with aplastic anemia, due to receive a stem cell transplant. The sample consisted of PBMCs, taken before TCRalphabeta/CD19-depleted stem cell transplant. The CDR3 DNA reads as TGTGCCAGCAGCTTAGAGGCAGGGCGGTTAGACGTCTACGAGCAGTACTTC. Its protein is CASSLEAGRLDVYEQYF.